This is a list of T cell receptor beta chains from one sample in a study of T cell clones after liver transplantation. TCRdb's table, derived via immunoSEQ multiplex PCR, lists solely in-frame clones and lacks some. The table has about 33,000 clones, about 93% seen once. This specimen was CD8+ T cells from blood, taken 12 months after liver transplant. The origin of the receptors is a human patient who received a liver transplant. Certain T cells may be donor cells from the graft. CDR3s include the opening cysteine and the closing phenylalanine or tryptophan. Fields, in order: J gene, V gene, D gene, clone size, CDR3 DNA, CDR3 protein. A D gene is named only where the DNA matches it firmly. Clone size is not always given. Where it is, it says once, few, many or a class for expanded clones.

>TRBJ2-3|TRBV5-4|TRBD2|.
TGTGCCAGCAGCTTGGCTTTGACTAGCGGGAGGTTAGGAGATACGCAGTATTTT
CASSLALTSGRLGDTQYF
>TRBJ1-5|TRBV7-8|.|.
TGTGCCAGCAGCTTAGTAGAGGGGATGGGTCAGCCCCAGCATTTT
CASSLVEGMGQPQHF
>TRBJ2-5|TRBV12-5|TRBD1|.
TGTGCTAGTGGCCTTTTCGAAACAGGGGGCATTCTGGAGACCCAGTACTTC
CASGLFETGGILETQYF
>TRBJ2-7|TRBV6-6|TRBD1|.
TGTGCCAGCAGTCCGGGACAGTACTACGAGCAGTACTTC
CASSPGQYYEQYF
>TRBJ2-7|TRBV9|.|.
TGTGCCAGCAGCGCTAGCGTCGGCGAGATGGGCTACGAGCAGTACTTC
CASSASVGEMGYEQYF
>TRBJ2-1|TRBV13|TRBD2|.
TGTGCCAGCAGCTTAAGGTCTAGCGGGAGGGGCAATGAGCAGTTCTTC
CASSLRSSGRGNEQFF
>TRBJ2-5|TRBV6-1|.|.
TGTGCCAGCAGTGGGAGACAGTCGCCTGCGATTCAAGAGACCCAGTACTTC
CASSGRQSPAIQETQYF
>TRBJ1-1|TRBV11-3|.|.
TGTGCCAGCAGCTTTACGGTCATGAACACTGAAGCTTTCTTT
CASSFTVMNTEAFF
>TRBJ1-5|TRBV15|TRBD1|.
TGTGCCACCAGCAGAGCCTCCAACACAGGGGAAGGCAATCAGCCCCAGCATTTT
CATSRASNTGEGNQPQHF
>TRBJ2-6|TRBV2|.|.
TGTGCCAGCAGTGATTATGGAGTCACTGGGGCCAACGTCCTGACTTTC
CASSDYGVTGANVLTF
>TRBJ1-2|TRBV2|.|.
TGTGCCGAGCAACGAGGGCAGGGCGGCTACACCTTC
CAEQRGQGGYTF
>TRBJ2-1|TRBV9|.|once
TGTGCCAGCAGCGCCGGGGAGAGGAATTACAATGAGCAGTTCTTC
CASSAGERNYNEQFF
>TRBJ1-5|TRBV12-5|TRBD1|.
TGTGCTAGTGGTCCAGGGGGCGAAGCGGTAGACAATCAGCCCCAGCATTTT
CASGPGGEAVDNQPQHF
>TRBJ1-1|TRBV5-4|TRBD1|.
TGTGCCAGCAGCTTCCCGATGGGGACAGGGGTTAGAGACACTGAAGCTTTCTTT
CASSFPMGTGVRDTEAFF
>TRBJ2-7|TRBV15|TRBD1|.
TGTGCCACCAGCAGAGAAGTGGGACAGAAATCCTACGAGCAGTACTTC
CATSREVGQKSYEQYF
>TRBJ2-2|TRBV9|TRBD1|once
TGTGCCAGCAGCGAAGGGACAGGGGCGACCGGGGAGCTGTTTTTT
CASSEGTGATGELFF
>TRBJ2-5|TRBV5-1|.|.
TGCGCCAGCAGCTTGCGGGGGGCGGCGGGTATGCGAGAGACCCAGTACTTC
CASSLRGAAGMRETQYF
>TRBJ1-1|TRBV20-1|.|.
TGCAGTGGGCTGGGGAACGCTGAAGCTTTCTTT
CSGLGNAEAFF
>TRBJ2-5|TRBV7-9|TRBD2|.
TGTGCCAGCAGCCCCGGGACTAGCGGGAGACGAGAGACCCAGTACTTC
CASSPGTSGRRETQYF
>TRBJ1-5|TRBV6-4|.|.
TGTGCCAGCACCCACAGGGCGGATCAGCCCCAGCATTTT
CASTHRADQPQHF
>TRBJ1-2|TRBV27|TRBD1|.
TGTGCCAGCAGTGCTCCGGGACAGGGGATTCTTGGCTACACCTTC
CASSAPGQGILGYTF
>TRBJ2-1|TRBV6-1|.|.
TGTGCCAGCAGTACAGCCTACAATGAGCAGTTCTTC
CASSTAYNEQFF
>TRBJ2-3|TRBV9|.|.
TGTGCCAGCAGCGGACACACAGATACGCAGTATTTT
CASSGHTDTQYF
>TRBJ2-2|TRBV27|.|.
TGTGCCAGCAGTTTCGCTCCCAACACCGGGGAGCTGTTTTTT
CASSFAPNTGELFF
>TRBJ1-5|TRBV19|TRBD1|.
TGTGCCAGTAGACCCCGGGACAGGGGTGATCAGCCCCAGCATTTT
CASRPRDRGDQPQHF
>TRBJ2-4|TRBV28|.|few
TGTGCCAGCTGTTCTGTCCAGGGTGAAAACATTCAGTACTTC
CASCSVQGENIQYF
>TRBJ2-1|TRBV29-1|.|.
TGCAGCGTCAGAGGGAGAAATGAGCAGTTCTTC
CSVRGRNEQFF
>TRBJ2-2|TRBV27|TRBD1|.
TGTGCCAGCAGTCAGACAGGGAACGCGGGGGAGCTGTTTTTT
CASSQTGNAGELFF
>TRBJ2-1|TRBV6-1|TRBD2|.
TGTGCCAGCAGTGATCTGGCAGCGGGATTGGTTTATGAGCAGTTCTTC
CASSDLAAGLVYEQFF
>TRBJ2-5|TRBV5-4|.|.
TGTGCCAGCAGCTGGGGGGGGCTCTTGCAAGAGACCCAGTACTTC
CASSWGGLLQETQYF
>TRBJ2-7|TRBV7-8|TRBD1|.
TGTGCCAGCAGCCGAAGGACAGGGCGGGACGAGCAGTACTTC
CASSRRTGRDEQYF
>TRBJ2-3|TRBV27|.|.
TGTGCCAGCAGTTTACTAGTAAGCACAGATACGCAGTATTTT
CASSLLVSTDTQYF
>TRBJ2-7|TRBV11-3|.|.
TGTGCCAGCAGTAGCGGACCAGGGGAGGGGATTGGCTACGAGCAGTACTTC
CASSSGPGEGIGYEQYF
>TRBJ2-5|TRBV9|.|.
TGTGCCAGCAGCGGACGGGACGGCCAAGAGACCCAGTACTTC
CASSGRDGQETQYF
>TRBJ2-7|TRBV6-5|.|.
TGTGCCAGCAGTTACTCCGGGCGACGCTCCTACGAGCAGTACTTC
CASSYSGRRSYEQYF
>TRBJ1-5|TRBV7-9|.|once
TGTGCCAGCAGCCCAACGGTGTACAGCAATCAGCCCCAGCATTTT
CASSPTVYSNQPQHF
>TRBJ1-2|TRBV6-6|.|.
TGTGCCAGCACCGAGGGGGGTTTGGGCTATGGCTACACCTTC
CASTEGGLGYGYTF
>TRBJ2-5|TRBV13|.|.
TGTGCCAGCAGCTCCATTGAGGGATCAGAGACCCAGTACTTC
CASSSIEGSETQYF
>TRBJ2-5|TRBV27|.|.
TGTGCCAGCAAAACGGGAGTAAGGGAGACCCAGTACTTC
CASKTGVRETQYF
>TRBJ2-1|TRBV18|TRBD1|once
TGTGCCAGCTCACCGGACAGGCAAAACTACAATGAGCAGTTCTTC
CASSPDRQNYNEQFF
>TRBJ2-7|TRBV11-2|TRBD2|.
TGTGCCAGCAGCCCCGGGGGGACGCATTACGAGCAGTACTTC
CASSPGGTHYEQYF
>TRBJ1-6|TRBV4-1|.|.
TGCGCCAGCAGCCCGCCGGGTAATTCACCCCTCCACTTT
CASSPPGNSPLHF
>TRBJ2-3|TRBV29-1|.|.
TGCAGCGTTGAATGGGCCCCCCGCACAGATACGCAGTATTTT
CSVEWAPRTDTQYF
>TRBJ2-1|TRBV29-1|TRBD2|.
TGCAGCGTTGAGGTAGCGGGAAATGAGCAGTTCTTC
CSVEVAGNEQFF
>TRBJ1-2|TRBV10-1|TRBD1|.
TGCGCCAGCAGGCGGGACAGCTATGGCTACACCTTC
CASRRDSYGYTF
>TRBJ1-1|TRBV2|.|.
TGTGCCAGCAGGATGCCAGAGAACACTGAAGCTTTCTTT
CASRMPENTEAFF
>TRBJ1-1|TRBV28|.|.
TGTGCCAGCAGACCGACAGGCGGCACTGAAGCTTTCTTT
CASRPTGGTEAFF
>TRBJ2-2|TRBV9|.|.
TGTGCCAGCAGCGTAGAAGGGGAGTTACCCACCGGGGAGCTGTTTTTT
CASSVEGELPTGELFF
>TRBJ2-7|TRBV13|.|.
TGTGCCAGCAGCCAGGAGGGGGGATCCTACGAGCAGTACTTC
CASSQEGGSYEQYF
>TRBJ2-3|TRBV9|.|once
TGTGCCAGCAGTTTAGCGACTCACACAGATACGCAGTATTTT
CASSLATHTDTQYF
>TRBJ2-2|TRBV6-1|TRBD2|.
TGTGCCAGCAGTGAACTAGCGGTCCACACCGGGGAGCTGTTTTTT
CASSELAVHTGELFF
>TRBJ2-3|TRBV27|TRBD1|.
TGTGCCAGCAATATCGGGACAGGGAGCACAGATACGCAGTATTTT
CASNIGTGSTDTQYF
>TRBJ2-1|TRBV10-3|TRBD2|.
TGTGCCACCCTGCGAGCGGGAAACGACAATGAGCAGTTCTTC
CATLRAGNDNEQFF